This TCR beta chain was recorded in a study of somatic mutations in cytotoxic T cells in rheumatoid arthritis. Germline CDR1 is SQVTM and CDR2 is ANQGSEA. This CDR3 has 14 residues. Trimming took off 6 bases at V and 1 base at J, with 13 bases between the two ends. To note about this clone: Its antigen is currently unknown.

Clones were read by immunoSEQ multiplex PCR, and TCRdb kept only the in-frame ones, dropping some. The sample has roughly 11,000 clones, just under 75% seen once. Study-level points and caveats: The largest CD8+ clone made up over 20% of CD8+ cells in about an eighth of the roughly 60 patients. Clonality of CD8+ T cells, which was compared between rheumatoid arthritis patients and age-matched healthy controls, did not differ significantly.

The sequence was collected from a woman aged 40 to 50 in good health. The chain is built from TRBV29-1 and TRBJ2-1; tentatively, D is TRBD1 (6 bases). The sample comprised CD8+ T cells sorted from blood. This chain's CDR3 is CSVLQGVSYNEQFF. The CDR3 DNA reads TGCAGCGTATTACAGGGAGTTTCCTACAATGAGCAGTTCTTC.